This is a list of T cell receptor beta chains from one sample in a study of shared clonotypes between healthy human individuals. This table comes from immunoSEQ multiplex PCR, and its TCRdb copy is limited to in-frame clones, with some not included. Of about 650,000 clones in the sample, 95% were seen once. Sequencing was carried out using naive CD8+ T cells sorted from blood. These receptors were collected from a woman aged 25 to 39 in good health. CDR3s include the opening cysteine and the closing phenylalanine or tryptophan. Each record gives: V gene, J gene, CDR3 protein.

TRBV4-1	TRBJ2-7	CASSQDGGTGRVEQYF
TRBV27	TRBJ2-3	CASNIAGGVDTQYF
TRBV6-6	.	CASSYSPQEEAYEQYF
TRBV21-1	TRBJ1-1	CASSKDSPTEAFF
TRBV19	TRBJ2-1	CASSYLAGRSYNEQFF
TRBV29-1	TRBJ2-1	CSVHTTTSGIYNEQFF
TRBV5-1	TRBJ2-1	CASSLVLVWLAGGHTSYNEQFF
TRBV7-6	TRBJ2-1	CASSSLAYTDNEQFF
TRBV7-9	TRBJ2-5	CASSIGTQETQYF
TRBV11-2	TRBJ2-2	CASSFGPDDGELFF
TRBV28	TRBJ2-7	CASRLTGTTVLAEQYF
TRBV29-1	TRBJ2-7	CSVLTGGSYEQYF
TRBV19	TRBJ1-3	CASSAYATGPNTIYF
TRBV25-1	TRBJ2-1	CASSEGGGNEQFF
TRBV6-1	TRBJ2-7	CASSEETHSYEQYF
TRBV28	TRBJ2-1	CASSLIAGGYNEQFF
TRBV11-3	TRBJ1-2	CASIVGGANGYTF
TRBV5-4	TRBJ2-7	CASSLFEYEQYF
TRBV9	TRBJ2-5	CASSVERGIQETQYF
TRBV9	TRBJ2-1	CASNLAGAWDEQFF
TRBV4-2	TRBJ2-1	CASSQGLLANNEQFF
TRBV27	TRBJ2-7	CASSPLGGGGEQYF
TRBV9	TRBJ2-1	CASRGPRGEQFF
TRBV28	TRBJ2-7	CASSGDSSYEQYF
TRBV7-6	.	CASSPSPGESYEQYF
TRBV6-5	TRBJ2-1	CASSFGGDSYNEQFF
TRBV5-6	TRBJ2-4	CASSLLAKNIQYF
TRBV28	TRBJ2-1	CASSPGVQREVGAYNEQFF
TRBV9	TRBJ1-2	CASSGRRGANYGYTF
TRBV11-3	TRBJ2-1	CASSLERGDNEQFF
TRBV4-1	TRBJ1-1	CASSQRGGDSEAFF
TRBV5-6	TRBJ2-7	CASSLSGSIIHEQYF
TRBV6-6	TRBJ2-3	CASSYSSTDTQYF
TRBV5-8	TRBJ1-5	CASSLDLGIQPQHF
TRBV6-6	TRBJ2-1	CASSYSGEQFF
TRBV29-1	TRBJ2-7	CSVVQGGLSYEQYF
TRBV2	TRBJ2-7	CASRGIASYEQYF
TRBV4-1	TRBJ1-1	CASSQAPNMRPLNTEAFF
TRBV28	TRBJ2-2	CASSHPGSNTGELFF
TRBV10-3	TRBJ2-7	CAVQTGAREQYF